Below, 28 T cell receptor beta chains from the same sample are listed, as sequenced in a study of CD8 T cells in Susac syndrome (dated by TCRdb to between 2018 and 2021). Libraries came from the immunoSEQ multiplex PCR assay. RNA was extracted with the RNeasy kit and roughly 0.5 to 1 ug was reverse transcribed using random hexamers. Starting from the raw public reads, TCRdb applied fastp trimming at Q25, assembled clones with MiXCR and retained in-frame beta chains. Rows are combined by CDR3 protein, so each entry shows the most common genes and DNA. Within this sample are about 120,000 distinct CDR3 sequences, with 92% of them counted one time only. About 0.11% of the sample is in the top ten clones. Sequenced input: CD8+ T cells from PBMCs. Receptor source: a human donor in good health.

The rearrangement links TRBV3-1 to TRBJ2-1; D call uncertain. Trimming removed 0 bases at V and 2 bases at J, with 8 bases between. The CDR3 contains 15 residues. CDR1 is LGHDT, CDR2 YNNKEL, per germline (reference sequence). The chain's CDR3 is CASSQDGHPYNEQFF. The CDR3 nucleotides read TGTGCCAGCAGCCAAGACGGCCACCCCTACAATGAGCAGTTCTTC.

In nucleotides, the CDR3 is TGTGCCAGCTCTCAGGACATAGGGCCCTACGAGCAGTACTTC. As protein: CASSQDIGPYEQYF. The chain uses TRBV18 and TRBJ2-7; perhaps TRBD1 as D (5 bases). Germline V lookup: CDR1 KGHSH, CDR2 LQKENI. The CDR3 contains 14 residues. With 6 bases removed from V and 2 bases from J, the gap between germline ends came to 14 bases.

This clonotype was recorded once. V and J are TRBV5-1 and TRBJ2-1; 9 bases match TRBD2. CDR3 size: 17 residues. Losses at the gene ends were 3 bases for V and 6 bases for J; bases not matched to a gene: 13. Looked up from germline, CDR1 is SGHRS and CDR2 is YFSETQ. The CDR3 nucleotides are TGCGCCAGCAGCTCATTAATTAGCGGGAGTAACTCCAATGAGCAGTTCTTC. This gives the protein CASSSLISGSNSNEQFF.

The chain is built from TRBV7-9 and TRBJ2-7; D might be TRBD1 or TRBD2, each matching 5 bases. The CDR3 totals 16 residues. Trimming shortened V by 2 bases and J by 0 bases, and 14 bases separated the two germline ends. Germline V CDR1 and CDR2: SEHNR, FQNEAQ (reference sequence). This CDR3 reads CASSLSTSGTSYEQYF. DNA for the CDR3: TGTGCCAGCAGCTTATCCACTTCCGGGACCTCCTACGAGCAGTACTTC.

The rearrangement joins TRBV7-3 to TRBJ2-1; D is undetermined. Trimming pared 5 bases from V and 0 bases from J, leaving 11 bases between. Germline V gene lookup returns CDR1 SGHTA and CDR2 FQGTGA. CDR3 length: 15 residues. The CDR3 DNA is TGTGCCAGCAGCCTAAGTCAGAGCTCCTACAATGAGCAGTTCTTC. Its translation is CASSLSQSSYNEQFF. The full variable domain, rest sourced from reference TRBV7-3 and TRBJ2-1, is GAGVSQTPSNKVTEKGKYVELRCDPISGHTALYWYRQSLGQGPEFLIYFQGTGAADDSGLPNDRFFAVRPEGSVSTLKIQRTERGDSAVYLCASSLSQSSYNEQFFGPGTRLTVL.

This clonotype was recorded only once. The chain carries TRBV2 and TRBJ2-7; no clear D gene. Trimming shortened V by 1 base and J by 2 bases, and 12 bases separated the two germline ends. The germline gives CDR1 SNHLY, CDR2 FYNNEI. This CDR3 contains 15 residues. In DNA form, the CDR3 reads TGTGCCAGCAGTGAAGATTGGCAGGTTGCCTACGAGCAGTACTTC. Translating it yields CASSEDWQVAYEQYF. Full variable domain (outside the CDR3, taken from reference TRBV2 and TRBJ2-7): EPEVTQTPSHQVTQMGQEVILRCVPISNHLYFYWYRQILGQKVEFLVSFYNNEISEKSEIFDDQFSVERPDGSNFTLKIRSTKLEDSAMYFCASSEDWQVAYEQYFGPGTRLTVT.

The chain is built from TRBV6-2 or TRBV6-3 and TRBJ2-2; 8 nucleotides align to TRBD1. V gave up 5 bases and J gave up 5 bases; unmatched junction bases: 10. Germline values: CDR1 MNHEY, CDR2 SVGEGT. The CDR3 has 16 residues. The CDR3 DNA is TGTGCCAGCAGTCACCCGGACAGGGTGACTACCGGGGAGCTGTTTTTT. Amino acids: CASSHPDRVTTGELFF.

This chain links TRBV5-1 with TRBJ1-1, with a weak D call TRBD1 (5 bases). The germline V and J ends were trimmed by 8 bases and 3 bases, with 20 bases remaining between them. This CDR3 spans 15 amino acids. Germline V gene data show CDR1 as SGHRS and CDR2 as YFSETQ. The CDR3 region has the DNA TGCGCCAGTACGCGACGGGGGGAAAAGGACACTGAAGCTTTCTTT. Translated, it gives CASTRRGEKDTEAFF.

This clonotype was recorded only once. This chain links TRBV13 with TRBJ1-6, with a tentative D call TRBD1 (5 bases). This CDR3 spans 16 amino acids. CDR1 is PRHDT, CDR2 FYEKMQ, per germline (reference sequence). V gave up 0 bases and J gave up 10 bases, with 16 bases separating them. CDR3 DNA sequence: TGTGCCAGCAGCTTAGGCCTTCCAGGGCAAGGGTCACCCCTCCACTTT. Translated, it gives CASSLGLPGQGSPLHF.

V usage is TRBV12-3 or TRBV12-4 and J usage is TRBJ2-7; D unclear. This CDR3 comprises 14 residues. Deletions cut 6 bases from V and 1 base from J, with 13 bases between. The CDR3 nucleotides read TGTGCCAGCAGGTCGGACCCGTCTTCCTACGAGCAGTACTTC. Its translation is CASRSDPSSYEQYF.

This chain uses TRBV9 with TRBJ1-1; 11 nucleotides line up with TRBD1. Germline V CDR1 and CDR2: SGDLS, YYNGEE. This CDR3 spans 16 amino acids. J lost 1 base, V lost 4 bases, and 6 bases had no gene match. The CDR3 region has the DNA TGTGCCAGCAGCAGGACAGGGGGCGCGGGGAACACTGAAGCTTTCTTT. Translated: CASSRTGGAGNTEAFF.

J is TRBJ1-6 and V is TRBV25-1, with TRBD1 identical over 7 bases. The CDR3 consists of 15 residues. The germline gives CDR1 MGHDK, CDR2 SYGVNS. V shed 4 bases, J shed 7 bases, and the junction held 7 bases outside the gene matches. The CDR3 protein is CASSGLTGINSPLHF. The CDR3 DNA is TGTGCCAGCAGTGGACTGACAGGGATCAATTCACCCCTCCACTTT.

The CDR3 sequence: CSAPRQVGDEQYF. The CDR3 DNA is TGCAGTGCTCCTAGACAGGTTGGGGACGAGCAGTACTTC. The chain employs TRBV20-1 and TRBJ2-7, with a possible D match to TRBD1 (6 bases). Germline loops: CDR1 DFQATT, CDR2 SNEGSKA (reference sequence). CDR3 length: 13 amino acids. Trimming removed 5 bases at V and 5 bases at J, with 16 bases between.

The CDR3 region has the DNA TGCAGTGCTAGAGAGACAGGGGGCTCCTACAATGAGCAGTTCTTC. This sequence encodes CSARETGGSYNEQFF. V usage is TRBV20-1 and J usage is TRBJ2-1; 9 positions agree with TRBD1. The germline V gene has CDR1 DFQATT and CDR2 SNEGSKA (reference sequence). Trimming removed 0 bases from V and 0 bases from J; junction bases left unmatched: 0. CDR3 length: 15 residues.

The chain employs TRBV30 and TRBJ2-1; 12 positions match TRBD2. After removal of 8 bases from V and 1 base from J, the junction contained 6 bases not matched to a gene. The CDR3 is 15 amino acids. Germline CDR1 reads GTSNPN; CDR2 reads SVGIG (reference sequence). The CDR3 sequence is CATTSGSASYNEQFF. CDR3 coding DNA: TGTGCCACGACTAGCGGGAGTGCGTCCTACAATGAGCAGTTCTTC.

This chain connects TRBV6-2 or TRBV6-3 to TRBJ2-5; perhaps TRBD1 as D (6 bases). CDR3 length equals 14 residues. Germline CDR1 and CDR2: MNHEY and SVGEGT. The V and J ends lost 1 base and 0 bases respectively, with 6 bases between them. The CDR3 sequence: CASSYWDNQETQYF. DNA of the CDR3: TGTGCCAGCAGTTACTGGGACAACCAAGAGACCCAGTACTTC.

The V gene is TRBV28, the J gene TRBJ2-7; D could derive from TRBD1 or TRBD2 (6 bases each). The V end lost 0 bases, the J end lost 6 bases, and 12 bases lay between the germline ends. Germline V gene lookup returns CDR1 MDHEN and CDR2 SYDVKM. CDR3 size: 14 residues. The DNA for the CDR3 is TGTGCCAGCAGTTTATGGCCGGGGGCCGTCGAGCAGTACTTC. Its translation: CASSLWPGAVEQYF.

This chain connects TRBV2 to TRBJ1-1; perhaps TRBD1 as D (6 bases). The germline V gene has CDR1 SNHLY and CDR2 FYNNEI. The germline V and J ends were trimmed by 10 bases and 4 bases, with 16 bases remaining between them. This CDR3 is 13 amino acids long. CDR3 DNA: TGTGCCACATTAGTTCAGGGGATCACTGAAGCTTTCTTT. This gives the protein CATLVQGITEAFF.

The chain recombines TRBV20-1 with TRBJ1-2, with 8 positions matching TRBD1. The CDR3 runs 15 residues. Germline V gene lookup returns CDR1 DFQATT and CDR2 SNEGSKA (reference sequence). V lost 6 bases, J lost 0 bases, and 9 bases stayed unmatched. CDR3 in amino acids: CSARDRRKSNYGYTF. CDR3 bases: TGCAGTGCCCGGGACAGGCGAAAGTCTAACTATGGCTACACCTTC.

The chain recombines TRBV5-4 with TRBJ2-7; tentatively, D is TRBD1 (5 bases). The germline gives CDR1 SGHNT, CDR2 YYREEE (reference sequence). Between the trimmed V and J ends, which lost 3 bases and 9 bases, there was a span of 16 bases. This CDR3 spans 13 amino acids. Here the CDR3 DNA reads TGTGCCAGCAGCTCGACCAACGAAAGGGGGCAGTACTTC. It yields the protein CASSSTNERGQYF.

Here the CDR3 DNA reads TGCGCCAGCAGCCAGGGAAGTTCGGACTATCGCACAGATACGCAGTATTTT. It codes for CASSQGSSDYRTDTQYF. V is TRBV4-3 and J is TRBJ2-3; possible D gene TRBD2, 6 bases. This CDR3 contains 17 residues. Germline values: CDR1 LGHNA, CDR2 YSLEER. Trimming took off 3 bases at V and 1 base at J, with 17 bases between the two ends.

V usage is TRBV12-3 or TRBV12-4 and J usage is TRBJ2-4, with TRBD2 matching over 8 bases. The CDR3 is 20 residues long. V dropped 6 bases and J dropped 1; count of bases not matched to a gene: 20. CDR3 amino acids: CASSPEREIIGGLAKNIQYF. DNA of the CDR3: TGTGCCAGCAGCCCCGAGCGGGAGATTATCGGCGGTTTGGCCAAAAACATTCAGTACTTC.

As regards this clonotype: No conserved phenylalanine or tryptophan ends this CDR3, so it is likely a read error. The chain couples TRBV27 to TRBJ2-1, with 8 nucleotides matching TRBD2. V shed 6 bases and J 0 bases; nucleotides not matched to a gene: 7. The CDR3 has 16 residues. Germline CDR1 and CDR2: MNHEY and SMNVEV (reference sequence). The CDR3 here is CASRIGGTSSYNEQFS. The CDR3 DNA is TGTGCCAGCAGGATAGGTGGGACTAGCTCCTACAATGAGCAGTTCTCC.

V is TRBV3-1 and J is TRBJ1-6; D call uncertain. Looked up from germline, CDR1 is LGHDT and CDR2 is YNNKEL (reference sequence). The CDR3 sequence is 12 residues long. Between the trimmed V and J ends, which lost 4 bases and 7 bases, there was a span of 5 bases. CDR3 nucleotides: TGTGCCAGCAGCCGGCTAAATTCACCCCTCCACTTT. Translation gives CASSRLNSPLHF.

The chain has TRBV5-1 and TRBJ1-5; a possible D gene is TRBD1 (5 bases). This CDR3 has 15 amino acids. Per the germline V gene, CDR1 is SGHRS and CDR2 is YFSETQ. V shed 0 bases and J shed 3 bases, with 10 bases lying between them. The CDR3 is CASSLDGAPNQPQHF. CDR3 coding DNA: TGCGCCAGCAGCTTGGACGGGGCCCCCAATCAGCCCCAGCATTTT.

The genes are TRBV7-8 and TRBJ2-1, with D tentatively TRBD1 (7 bases). The V and J ends lost 1 base and 11 bases respectively, with 15 bases between them. Per the germline V gene, CDR1 is SGHVS and CDR2 is FQNEAQ. The CDR3 covers 14 residues. CDR3 sequence: CASSLEGAGTKQFF. The DNA of the CDR3 is TGTGCCAGCAGCTTAGAGGGGGCGGGGACCAAGCAGTTCTTC.

The chain has TRBV19 and TRBJ2-7; TRBD2 aligns across 10 bases. Germline CDR1 and CDR2: LNHDA and SQIVND (reference sequence). V lost 6 bases, J lost 5 bases, and 16 bases stayed unmatched. The length of the CDR3 is 17 residues. The CDR3 spells CASSRESGRANGHEQYF. For the CDR3, the DNA is TGTGCCAGTAGCCGCGAGAGCGGGAGGGCCAATGGCCACGAGCAGTACTTC.

The rearrangement joins TRBV7-3 to TRBJ2-2; 7 bases line up with TRBD2. J was trimmed by 7 bases and V by 5 bases; bases with no gene match: 10. CDR1 is SGHTA and CDR2 is FQGTGA in the germline V gene. This CDR3 has 15 amino acids. As DNA, the CDR3 is TGTGCCAGCAGCCTCACTGCGGGAGTTGGCGGGGAGCTGTTTTTT. This sequence encodes CASSLTAGVGGELFF.